This T cell receptor beta chain was sequenced during a study of T-cell reconstitution after alpha-beta-depleted transplantation in children. Whole-study findings and limits: Hyperexpanded clones declined; after one year, newly produced T cells mostly supplied diversity.

Unique molecular identifiers were incorporated into the prepared TCRbeta library. TCRdb reprocessed the PCR reads with MiXCR, giving one entry per CDR3 protein. The profile shows around 580,000 distinct CDR3 sequences, 20% to 25% of them singletons. On this clonotype itself: The antigen is not known.

V lost 0 bases and J lost 5; bases outside the gene matches: 1. There are 15 residues in the CDR3. Germline CDR1 LNHNV, CDR2 YYDKDF (reference sequence). Sample: PBMCs, mostly from graft donor cells, taken 360 days after TCRalphabeta/CD19-depleted stem cell transplant. The receptor was isolated from a boy younger than two who had a stem cell transplant for acute myeloid leukemia, so the T cells may come from the graft donor. V and J are TRBV15 and TRBJ2-1, with 10 bases identical to TRBD1. The CDR3 protein is CATSREGQGNNEQFF. In DNA form, the CDR3 reads TGTGCCACCAGCAGAGAGGGACAGGGGAACAATGAGCAGTTCTTC.